Each of the 7 T cell receptor beta chains below was sequenced from the same sample in a study of cytomegalovirus exposure and HLA in healthy donors. 13 Jbeta primers and 60 Vbeta primers were used for the PCR. The table came from immunoSEQ multiplex PCR; TCRdb's copy has only in-frame clones and leaves some out. The data show under 200,000 clones, with roughly 80% seen just once and approximately 3.9% held by the top ten. Sequenced material: PBMCs. The receptors come from a man aged 45-65 years in good health and CMV-seronegative.

The rearrangement joins TRBV29-1 to TRBJ1-5, with a possible D match to TRBD1 (5 bases). Germline V CDR1 and CDR2: SQVTM, ANQGSEA. The CDR3 is made up of 11 amino acids. The germline V and J ends were trimmed by 4 bases and 5 bases, with 6 bases remaining between them. The CDR3 DNA follows: TGCAGCGTTGGGGGGGATCAGCCCCAGCATTTT. Its translation is CSVGGDQPQHF.

A single count supports this clone. This sequence joins TRBV5-6 and TRBJ2-7; D is perhaps TRBD2 (6 bases). Trimming left V 7 bases short and J 0 bases short, with 14 bases between. Looked up from germline, CDR1 is SGHDT and CDR2 is YYEEEE. CDR3 length equals 14 residues. CDR3 loop: CASRGRGFSYEQYF. The CDR3 region has the DNA TGTGCCAGCCGGGGTCGGGGGTTCTCCTACGAGCAGTACTTC.

The chain carries TRBV5-8 and TRBJ1-5; D is perhaps TRBD1 (6 bases). The CDR3 contains 15 residues. The V gene's germline CDR1 is SGHTS and CDR2 YDEGEE. Trimming took off 2 bases at V and 0 bases at J, with 9 bases between the two ends. The CDR3 is CASSFYRDSNQPQHF. CDR3 DNA sequence: TGTGCCAGCAGCTTCTACAGGGATAGCAATCAGCCCCAGCATTTT.

This clone was observed a handful of times. The J gene is TRBJ1-1, the V gene TRBV2, with 10 bases that match TRBD1. This CDR3 has 15 residues. The V segment lost 5 bases and the J segment 5 bases; nucleotides outside the gene matches: 8. CDR1 and CDR2 (germline): SNHLY, FYNNEI. The chain's CDR3 is CASSSDRGLGTEAFF. CDR3 DNA sequence: TGTGCCAGCAGTTCTGACAGGGGGCTGGGGACTGAAGCTTTCTTT.

The gene calls are TRBV4-3 and TRBJ2-1, with D possibly matching TRBD1 (6 bases). The CDR3 has 15 amino acids. Trimming took 5 bases from V and 6 from J, leaving 17 bases between them. The germline gives CDR1 LGHNA, CDR2 YSLEER. The CDR3 protein is CASSSDSPAANEQFF. The CDR3 DNA is TGCGCCAGCAGCTCGGACAGCCCAGCCGCCAATGAGCAGTTCTTC.

This chain joins TRBV7-2 and TRBJ1-6, with D tentatively TRBD1 (5 bases). Between the trimmed V and J ends, which lost 5 bases and 10 bases, there was a span of 21 bases. Germline-derived CDR1 and CDR2 are SGHTA and FQGNSA. The CDR3 spans 16 residues. CDR3 sequence reads: CASSRWGRGLGSPLHF. CDR3 DNA sequence: TGTGCCAGCAGCCGGTGGGGCCGGGGGTTGGGATCACCCCTCCACTTT.

The V call is TRBV2, the J call TRBJ2-2, with 7 bases that match TRBD1. V trimming: 6 bases; J trimming: 5 bases; junction bases outside the gene matches: 6. The V gene's germline CDR1 is SNHLY and CDR2 FYNNEI. This CDR3 has 14 residues. The CDR3, as DNA: TGTGCCAGCAGACCCGGGACAGCTACCGGGGAGCTGTTTTTT. This translates into CASRPGTATGELFF. Full variable domain (missing parts from reference TRBV2 and TRBJ2-2): EPEVTQTPSHQVTQMGQEVILRCVPISNHLYFYWYRQILGQKVEFLVSFYNNEISEKSEIFDDQFSVERPDGSNFTLKIRSTKLEDSAMYFCASRPGTATGELFFGEGSRLTVL.